The 12 T cell receptor beta chains below come from one sample, sequenced in a study of patients and donors after allogeneic stem cell transplantation. TCRdb reprocessed the RT-PCR reads via MiXCR and lists one record per CDR3 protein. The table has about a million distinct CDR3 sequences, roughly 17% seen once. Sequencing input: blood, either unsorted or a sorted T cell fraction (not recorded which). Receptors were obtained from a human donor who was either an allogeneic HSCT recipient or a stem cell or donor lymphocyte infusion donor (not recorded which). It is not recorded whose cells these are; they may come from a transplant donor.

The sample holds a few counts of this clonotype. The J gene is TRBJ2-7, the V gene TRBV5-1; 9 bases are a match to TRBD1. Per germline, CDR1 SGHRS and CDR2 YFSETQ. This CDR3 has 15 amino acids. The junction had 7 bases not matched to a gene; V was cut back by 4 bases and J by 2 bases. CDR3 coding DNA: TGCGCCAGCAGCGGCGGGACAGGGAAGACCTACGAGCAGTACTTC. This sequence encodes CASSGGTGKTYEQYF.

This clonotype has only a few counts. The genes are TRBV12-5 and TRBJ1-1; no reliable D call. The CDR3 extends over 13 amino acids. The V gene's germline CDR1 is LGHNT and CDR2 FRNRAP. The germline V and J ends were trimmed by 0 bases and 8 bases, with 10 bases remaining between them. CDR3 in amino acids: CASGLVGRGEAFF. CDR3 sequence (DNA): TGTGCTAGTGGTTTGGTAGGACGAGGCGAAGCTTTCTTT.

This clonotype was recorded a few times. This sequence joins TRBV6-1 and TRBJ2-2, with D unresolved. Between the trimmed V and J ends, which lost 4 bases and 3 bases, there was a span of 15 bases. The germline CDR1 and CDR2 sequences are MNHNS and SASEGT. This CDR3 contains 16 residues. In DNA form, the CDR3 reads TGTGCCAGCAGTGGGCCGGGTCCTCCTCACACCGGGGAGCTGTTTTTT. Translating gives CASSGPGPPHTGELFF.

V usage is TRBV5-1 and J usage is TRBJ1-2; a weak D match, TRBD1 (5 bases). Trimming removed 7 bases at V and 4 bases at J, with 8 bases between. The CDR3 totals 11 residues. Germline loops: CDR1 SGHRS, CDR2 YFSETQ. The CDR3 reads CASGGSYGYTF. Here the CDR3 DNA reads TGCGCCAGCGGGGGGTCCTATGGCTACACCTTC.

This clonotype showed up just a few times. V gene TRBV6-1 combines with J gene TRBJ2-1; a weak D match, TRBD2 (6 bases). CDR1 and CDR2 from the germline V gene are MNHNS and SASEGT. There are 15 residues in the CDR3. V was clipped by 6 bases and J by 9 bases, with 21 bases between them. The CDR3 DNA reads as TGTGCCAGCAGCATACGGGAGAATTGGCGGTTTGAGCAGTTCTTC. Amino acids: CASSIRENWRFEQFF.

J is TRBJ2-7 and V is TRBV5-5; 7 nucleotides agree with TRBD1. The V gene's germline CDR1 is SGHKS and CDR2 YYEKEE (reference sequence). This CDR3 has 15 amino acids. The V segment lost 5 bases and the J segment 1 base; nucleotides outside the gene matches: 9. This CDR3 is CASRSGGSKSYEQYF. The CDR3 DNA follows: TGTGCCAGCAGATCAGGGGGTTCTAAGTCCTACGAGCAGTACTTC.

There are a few counts of this clonotype. This chain connects TRBV4-2 to TRBJ1-2; D gene unclear. In germline, CDR1 is LGHNA, CDR2 YNFKEQ. V lost 0 bases and J 7 bases, leaving 9 bases between the germline ends. This CDR3 spans 13 amino acids. CDR3 sequence (DNA): TGTGCCAGCAGCCAAGATCCCGGAGCTGGCTACACCTTC. Translation gives CASSQDPGAGYTF.

This clonotype was seen at least ten times. The chain has TRBV12-3 or TRBV12-4 and TRBJ2-2, with 12 positions matching TRBD2. V was pared by 5 bases and J by 0 bases, with 7 bases of the junction left unmatched. The CDR3 covers 18 residues. The CDR3, as DNA: TGTGCCAGCAGTCCCATGACTAGCGGGAGCACGAACACCGGGGAGCTGTTTTTT. This sequence encodes CASSPMTSGSTNTGELFF.

The chain uses TRBV7-6 and TRBJ2-2; the match to TRBD2 covers 9 bases. Germline V gene sequence: CDR1 SGHVS, CDR2 FNYEAQ. Losses at the gene ends were 0 bases for V and 5 bases for J; bases not matched to a gene: 7. This CDR3 has 17 amino acids. Here the CDR3 reads CASSLASRGGRTGELFF. The CDR3 bases are TGTGCCAGCAGCTTAGCGTCGCGGGGGGGCCGGACCGGGGAGCTGTTTTTT. The full variable domain, in which reference TRBV7-6 and TRBJ2-2 provide the parts outside the CDR3, is GAGVSQSPRYKVTKRGQDVALRCDPISGHVSLYWYRQALGQGPEFLTYFNYEAQQDKSGLPNDRFSAERPEGSISTLTIQRTEQRDSAMYRCASSLASRGGRTGELFFGEGSRLTVL.

The V gene is TRBV18, the J gene TRBJ2-1; a possible D gene is TRBD2 (5 bases). The germline V gene encodes CDR1 KGHSH and CDR2 LQKENI. V lost 3 bases and J 3 bases, leaving 12 bases between the germline ends. CDR3 length: 15 amino acids. The CDR3 DNA sequence: TGTGCCAGCTCACCGAGCGGCGGATACTACAATGAGCAGTTCTTC. Amino acids: CASSPSGGYYNEQFF.

The chain recombines TRBV6-5 with TRBJ1-6; 7 nucleotides match TRBD1. V dropped 4 bases and J dropped 7; count of bases not matched to a gene: 10. The CDR3 runs 16 residues. CDR1 MNHEY and CDR2 SVGAGI come from the germline V gene. The CDR3 loop reads CASSSRDSIKNSPLHF. CDR3 bases: TGTGCCAGCAGTTCCCGGGACAGTATAAAGAATTCACCCCTCCACTTT.

This clonotype was observed a handful of times. The rearrangement links TRBV10-3 to TRBJ2-7; D gene unclear. The germline V and J ends were trimmed by 4 bases and 2 bases, with 9 bases remaining between them. The CDR3 covers 13 residues. Germline loops: CDR1 ENHRY, CDR2 SYGVKD. CDR3 region: CAISGLATYEQYF. CDR3 bases: TGTGCCATCAGTGGATTAGCCACCTACGAGCAGTACTTC.